The clone carrying this T cell receptor beta chain was seen repeatedly, ten times or more. These data come from a study of T cell changes during pregnancy in multiple sclerosis. The germline V gene encodes CDR1 LGHNA and CDR2 YSLEER. V trimming: 0 bases; J trimming: 7 bases; junction bases outside the gene matches: 9. The CDR3 covers 16 residues. Clones were sequenced by immunoSEQ multiplex PCR, and TCRdb holds only the in-frame ones, with some missing. The repertoire holds 26,000 or so clones, with about 90% as singletons. Sequencing was performed on CD8+ T cells from peripheral blood mononuclear cells, taken before pregnancy. This clonotype originated in a female donor with multiple sclerosis, enrolled in a pregnancy study. The V and J genes are TRBV4-3 and TRBJ2-1, with 7 positions matching TRBD2. The CDR3 loop is CASSQDPPGGMNEQFF. CDR3 nucleotide sequence: TGCGCCAGCAGCCAAGATCCCCCCGGGGGGATGAATGAGCAGTTCTTC.